This T cell receptor (beta chain) was retrieved from a study of beta chain features in type 1 diabetes. Study information: On cell yields, gender and age, patients and healthy donors were similar. Study-wide results and caveats: People with Type 1 diabetes carried modestly yet significantly shorter TCRB CDR3s in all four CD4+ subsets.

Only a few counts were recorded for this clone. Its antigen is not known. The V and J ends lost 1 base and 7 bases respectively, with 5 bases between them. The CDR3 has 12 amino acids. The germline gives CDR1 MGHRA, CDR2 YSYEKL. Expressed TCRB transcripts were sequenced because the entire RNA isolate underwent reverse transcription. TCRdb's table, derived via immunoSEQ multiplex PCR, lists solely in-frame clones and lacks some. The data contain 100,000 to 150,000 clones, approximately 10% of them seen just once; the ten biggest clones take up approximately 0.7%. All of the sorted populations showed purity greater than 98%.

The receptor comes from a man younger than 45 with type 1 diabetes. The sequenced sample was central memory CD4+ T cells from blood. The chain recombines TRBV4-1 with TRBJ2-4, with D unclear. The CDR3 bases are TGCGCCAGCAGCCAAGGCGAGAACATTCAGTACTTC. Encoded protein: CASSQGENIQYF.